This T cell receptor (beta chain) was sequenced in a study of blood T cell repertoires in COVID-19. The table lists this clone with a count of one. Measured with immunoSEQ multiplex PCR; TCRdb has only the in-frame clones, and not every one. This table holds approximately 260,000 clones, nearly 90% found once. This TCR was sampled from a woman in her fifties or sixties with COVID-19, enrolled during active disease. Sequenced material: peripheral blood.

CDR3 sequence (DNA): TGTGCCATCAGTGATCAAGCCATGAGCTCCTACGAGCAGTACTTC. Protein: CAISDQAMSSYEQYF. This chain links TRBV10-3 with TRBJ2-7; D is unresolved. Trimming removed 3 bases at V and 0 bases at J, with 12 bases between. This CDR3 spans 15 amino acids. Germline loops: CDR1 ENHRY, CDR2 SYGVKD.